These T cell receptor beta chains were read from a single sample in a study of CD8+CD57+ T cells in acquired aplastic anemia. Using its own MiXCR run on the reads, TCRdb lists one record per CDR3 protein. Of about 190,000 distinct CDR3 sequences in the sample, approximately 49% were seen once. The sequenced sample consisted of sorted CD4+, CD8+, or CD8+CD57+ T cells (not recorded which) from PBMCs. These TCRs come from a human donor in good health, serving as a control. CDR3s include the opening cysteine and the closing phenylalanine or tryptophan. D genes are given only for firm matches. Expanded clones are given a class, and other clones once, few, many or no size at all.

D gene	clone size	V gene	J gene	CDR3 DNA	CDR3 protein
NA	many	TRBV6-5	TRBJ1-6	TGTGCCAGCAGTTACTCCGATTCACCCCTCCACTTT	CASSYSDSPLHF
NA	many	TRBV7-9	TRBJ2-1	TGTGCCAGCAGCTTAGGGAACGGGCACAATGAGCAGTTCTTC	CASSLGNGHNEQFF
NA	NA	TRBV27	TRBJ1-2	TGTGCCAGCAGTTCCTCAGCTAACTATGGCTACACCTTC	CASSSSANYGYTF
NA	NA	TRBV5-5	TRBJ1-1	TGCGCCAGCAGCCAAGATCCCGGGGACACTGAAGCTTTCTTT	CASSQDPGDTEAFF
NA	few	TRBV29-1	TRBJ2-2	TGCAGCGCCAATGGGGGCACCGGGGAGCTGTTTTTT	CSANGGTGELFF
NA	NA	TRBV20-1	TRBJ2-1	TGCAGTGCTAGACAGGGGCCCTACAATGAGCAGTTCTTC	CSARQGPYNEQFF
TRBD1	NA	TRBV25-1	TRBJ2-7	TGTGCCAGCAGTGAATCAGGGGGCCTCGACGAGCAGTACTTC	CASSESGGLDEQYF
NA	many	TRBV6-5	TRBJ1-6	TGTGCCAGCAGTCCACACGGTAATTCACCCCTCCACTTT	CASSPHGNSPLHF
TRBD2	NA	TRBV20-1	TRBJ2-5	TGCAGTGCTAGTGAGGGCGGGGGGGCCTTTGAGACCCAGTACTTC	CSASEGGGAFETQYF
NA	NA	TRBV24-1	TRBJ1-6	TGTGCCACCATTCCTGAGACTTACGAGCAGGGGACCTATAATTCACCCCTCCACTTT	CATIPETYEQGTYNSPLHF
NA	NA	TRBV7-9	TRBJ1-1	TGTGCCAGCAGCTTGGGGGTAGTAGCTTTCTTT	CASSLGVVAFF
TRBD1	NA	TRBV3-1	TRBJ1-1	TGTGCCAGCAACCGACAGGGGGAGGCTTTCTTT	CASNRQGEAFF
NA	many	TRBV6-4	TRBJ1-1	TGTGCCAGCAGTGAACAAACGAACACTGAAGCTTTCTTT	CASSEQTNTEAFF
NA	NA	TRBV10-3	TRBJ1-2	TGTGCCATCAGCCCGGTTACCGACTATGGCTACACCTTC	CAISPVTDYGYTF
TRBD2	NA	TRBV20-1	TRBJ2-1	TGCAGTGCCACAGCGGGACTAGCGGGAGTTGAGCAGTTCTTC	CSATAGLAGVEQFF
NA	many	TRBV28	TRBJ2-7	TGTGCCAGCAGTTTTAGAAGGGTCTCCTACGAGCAGTACTTC	CASSFRRVSYEQYF
TRBD1	few	TRBV27	TRBJ1-1	TGTGCCAGCAGCTTATCACAGGGGACAACTGAAGCTTTCTTT	CASSLSQGTTEAFF
TRBD2	NA	TRBV20-1	TRBJ2-7	TGCAGTGCTAGAGATGTTCTAGCGGGGGAAATCTACGAGCAGTACTTC	CSARDVLAGEIYEQYF
TRBD2	NA	TRBV19	TRBJ2-1	TGTGCCAGTAAGGAGCGGGGGAGCTCCTACAATGAGCAGTTCTTC	CASKERGSSYNEQFF
NA	NA	TRBV12-3/TRBV12-4	TRBJ1-2	TGTGCCAGCAGTTTAGGGGGGTCGGACTATGGCTACACCTTC	CASSLGGSDYGYTF
NA	NA	TRBV24-1	TRBJ2-7	TGTGCCACCAGTGATTTCCTAGGGGGCTACGAGCAGTACTTC	CATSDFLGGYEQYF
NA	NA	TRBV12-3/TRBV12-4	TRBJ1-1	TGTGCCAGCAGTGATAGTCCCACTGAAGCTTTCTTT	CASSDSPTEAFF
NA	once	TRBV6-5	TRBJ2-7	TGTGCCAGCAGTGATAGGGGCTACTACGAGCAGTACTTC	CASSDRGYYEQYF
NA	NA	TRBV7-7	TRBJ2-7	TGTGCCACCGGACCGAGAGGGGGAGAGCAGTACTTC	CATGPRGGEQYF
NA	NA	TRBV10-3	TRBJ2-1	TGTGCCAGCAGTTACTCGGAACGGTACAATGAGCAGTTCTTC	CASSYSERYNEQFF
NA	NA	TRBV29-1	TRBJ1-2	TGCAGTGCTAGAGAAACTCCGTTTGGCTACACCTTC	CSARETPFGYTF
NA	many	TRBV12-3/TRBV12-4	TRBJ1-2	TGTGCCAGCAGTTTATCTCGGGAGATAGGCTATGGCTACACCTTC	CASSLSREIGYGYTF
TRBD1	few	TRBV7-2	TRBJ2-7	TGTGCCAGCAGCCGTGAACAGGGGGACGAGCAGTACTTC	CASSREQGDEQYF
NA	NA	TRBV25-1	TRBJ1-5	TGTGCCAGCAGTGAAGGTCAGCCTAATCAGCCCCAGCATTTT	CASSEGQPNQPQHF
TRBD2	NA	TRBV12-3/TRBV12-4	TRBJ2-7	TGTGCCAGCAGCCCCCCGGGACTAGCGGCCGAGCAGTACTTC	CASSPPGLAAEQYF
NA	NA	TRBV20-1	TRBJ1-6	TGCAGTGGGAGGGGGACTAAAGATTCACCCCTCCACTTT	CSGRGTKDSPLHF
NA	NA	TRBV19	TRBJ2-7	TGTGCCAGTAGTATAGGAAGCAAGGGCAGCTCCTACGAGCAGTACTTC	CASSIGSKGSSYEQYF
NA	once	TRBV7-9	TRBJ2-5	TGTGCCAGCAGCACGATTCCGGGACGGGCTCAAGAGACCCAGTACTTC	CASSTIPGRAQETQYF
TRBD1	NA	TRBV24-1	TRBJ1-1	TGTGCCACCAGTGATGCGACAGGGCTTGAAGCTTTCTTT	CATSDATGLEAFF
NA	NA	TRBV25-1	TRBJ2-7	TGTGCCAGCAGTGGGCAGGGGATCACCTACGAGCAGTACTTC	CASSGQGITYEQYF
NA	few	TRBV7-9	TRBJ2-7	TGTGCCAGCAGCCTCTCTGGGGGGCGAGAGCAGTACTTC	CASSLSGGREQYF
NA	once	TRBV15	TRBJ2-7	TGTGCCACCAGTAGGGATTGGCCCTACGAGCAGTACTTC	CATSRDWPYEQYF
TRBD1	NA	TRBV10-3	TRBJ2-7	TGTGCCATCAGGGGGGGACAGGGGGCCGGCTACGAGCAGTACTTC	CAIRGGQGAGYEQYF
NA	many	TRBV5-5	TRBJ2-3	TGTGCCAGCAGCTTGAGGACTGCCGGCACAGATACGCAGTATTTT	CASSLRTAGTDTQYF
NA	NA	TRBV24-1	TRBJ2-3	TGTGCCACCAGTGACCGGACTCACCCTAGCACAGATACGCAGTATTTT	CATSDRTHPSTDTQYF
NA	many	TRBV9	TRBJ1-2	TGTGCCAGCAGCGTAGGACAGGAGCCTGGCTATGGCTACACCTTC	CASSVGQEPGYGYTF
TRBD1	NA	TRBV24-1	TRBJ2-3	TGTGCCACCAGTGTAAGGACAGGGAACGCAGATACGCAGTATTTT	CATSVRTGNADTQYF
NA	many	TRBV9	TRBJ2-2	TGTGCCAGCAGGGAGCTTTCGAACACCGGGGAGCTGTTTTTT	CASRELSNTGELFF
NA	few	TRBV29-1	TRBJ2-5	TGCAGCTTAGGGGAGACCCAGTACTTC	CSLGETQYF
TRBD1	NA	TRBV15	TRBJ2-5	TGTGCCACCAGCGGACAGGGGCCCTACAATGAGCGGTACTTC	CATSGQGPYNERYF
TRBD1	many	TRBV7-2	TRBJ1-2	TGTGCCAGCAGCGCGTCCATACACAGGGGGCAGAGCTATGGCTACACCTTC	CASSASIHRGQSYGYTF
TRBD1	NA	TRBV4-2	TRBJ1-4	TGTGCCAGCAGCTTAACTGGGACAGGGGTTGATGAAAAACTGTTTTTT	CASSLTGTGVDEKLFF
TRBD1	many	TRBV11-2	TRBJ2-7	TGTGCCAGCAGCTTAGTGGGAGGGGGGACAGGGGGCTACGAGCAGTACTTC	CASSLVGGGTGGYEQYF
NA	NA	TRBV29-1	TRBJ2-7	TGCAGCGCCTCGACTGGGAGCTCCTACGAGCAGTACTTC	CSASTGSSYEQYF
NA	many	TRBV30	TRBJ1-6	TGTGCCTGGAGTGGGAAGCGCAACAATTCACCCCTCCACTTT	CAWSGKRNNSPLHF
TRBD2	NA	TRBV9	TRBJ2-1	TGTGCCAGCAGCGTAGAGGCGGGGGGATTCAATGAGCAGTTCTTC	CASSVEAGGFNEQFF
NA	NA	TRBV20-1	TRBJ2-7	TGCAGTGCTAAAGACCTCAGGACCACACCCTACGAGCAGTACTTC	CSAKDLRTTPYEQYF
TRBD1	NA	TRBV7-3	TRBJ2-3	TGTGCCAGCAGCTCTGGACAGGGGGCTTGGTATACGCAGTATTTT	CASSSGQGAWYTQYF
TRBD1	few	TRBV2	TRBJ2-7	TGTGCCAGCAGTGTACAGGGGTCTACCTACGAGCAGTACTTC	CASSVQGSTYEQYF
NA	NA	TRBV6-6	TRBJ2-5	TGTGCCAGCAGTCCGCGACAGTATCAAGAGACCCAGTACTTC	CASSPRQYQETQYF